This TCR beta chain derives from a study of blood T cells in healthy people across ages. Regarding the study as a whole: Without sorted subsets, naive and antigen-experienced compartments could not be conclusively compared. Researchers deemed the diversity estimates from one million T cells underestimates.

Germline V lookup: CDR1 SGHRS, CDR2 YFSETQ. The CDR3 loop spans 15 amino acids. V lost 0 bases to trimming and J lost 6 bases, with 15 bases between them. It was with a sample-barcoded 5' primer and a J-beta primer mix that a second PCR of roughly 7 to 12 cycles was run. TCRdb analysed the 5' RACE reads with MiXCR anew, one entry per CDR3 protein. This table holds over 1,300,000 distinct CDR3 sequences, 59% found once. Of note for this clonotype: Its antigen remains unknown.

Total RNA extracted from each sample amounted to at least 5.5 micrograms. The V call is TRBV5-1, the J call TRBJ1-1, with D perhaps matching TRBD1 (5 bases). The receptor comes from a man aged 18 to 29 in good health. The sequenced sample consisted of blood. The CDR3 DNA follows: TGCGCCAGCAGCTTGGAATGGGGACTCTTCGCTGAAGCTTTCTTT. The encoded protein is CASSLEWGLFAEAFF.